This T cell receptor (beta chain) was captured by sequencing in a study of technical replicates of blood from several donors. The table came from immunoSEQ multiplex PCR; TCRdb's copy has only in-frame clones and leaves some out. The data show about 88,000 clones, just under 95% seen once. The CDR3 runs to 12 residues. V was clipped by 5 bases and J by 5 bases; unmatched bases: 2. Germline CDR1 is SGHNT and CDR2 is YENEEA. This clone occurred a few times. Sample: T cells isolated from PBMCs. The chain carries TRBV11-3 and TRBJ1-1; 7 nucleotides align to TRBD1. The source is a human donor in good health. The CDR3 region is CASSIQGTEAFF. The CDR3 nucleotides are TGTGCCAGCAGCATACAGGGGACTGAAGCTTTCTTT. The full variable domain, rest sourced from reference TRBV11-3 and TRBJ1-1, is EAGVVQSPRYKIIEKKQPVAFWCNPISGHNTLYWYLQNLGQGPELLIRYENEEAVDDSQLPKDRFSAERLKGVDSTLKIQPAELGDSAVYLCASSIQGTEAFFGQGTRLTVV.